This T cell receptor (beta chain) was sequenced during a study of shared clonotypes between healthy human individuals. Study outcomes and limitations: Generation of non-shared clonotypes was less probable than generation of clonotypes shared by all four donors. The represented genetic and exposure-history diversity was limited by the small number of donors.

About this clone itself: Antigen: not known.

TCRdb's table, derived via immunoSEQ multiplex PCR, lists solely in-frame clones and lacks some. The sample contains some 2.3 million clones, more than 85% of which appear only once. With V trimmed by 4 bases and J by 3 bases, 2 bases remained unmatched. Germline V gene sequence: CDR1 SGHNT, CDR2 YYREEE (reference sequence). The CDR3 length is 13 residues. V usage is TRBV5-4 and J usage is TRBJ2-3; TRBD2 agrees at 7 bases. The TCR sequence derives from a man younger than 35 in good health. Some clones in this sample may be carry-over from other donors' samples. The sequenced sample consisted of naive CD4+ T cells from PBMCs. Subset defined: CD45RA+ positively selected. In DNA form, the CDR3 reads TGTGCCAGCAGCCGGGGGGTTACAGATACGCAGTATTTT. Translation: CASSRGVTDTQYF.